The 14 T cell receptor beta chains below come from one sample, sequenced in a study of shared T cell receptors in the human thymus. Measured with immunoSEQ multiplex PCR; TCRdb has only the in-frame clones, and not every one. The sample consists of almost 550,000 clones, 70% to 80% of them appearing once. This sample was also put to use in a study of human thymus T cells.

The sample was thymocytes. These receptors were collected from a boy under three years old with a congenital heart defect.

There are a few counts of this clone. The chain employs TRBV28 and TRBJ2-7; 16 bases align to TRBD2. With V trimmed by 7 bases and J by 2 bases, 5 bases remained unmatched. Germline V CDR1 and CDR2: MDHEN, SYDVKM. The CDR3 spans 16 residues. CDR3 sequence (DNA): TGTGCCAGCACCCAGGGACTAGCGGGAGGGGCCTACGAGCAGTACTTC. The encoded protein is CASTQGLAGGAYEQYF.

V gene TRBV15 combines with J gene TRBJ2-7; 7 nucleotides match TRBD1. The CDR3 is 14 amino acids. The ends lost 3 bases at V and 2 bases at J; junction bases unmatched: 4. The germline CDR1 and CDR2 sequences are LNHNV and YYDKDF (reference sequence). The CDR3 DNA sequence: TGTGCCACCAGCAGTGACAGGGACCCCTACGAGCAGTACTTC. This encodes CATSSDRDPYEQYF.

The genes are TRBV11-2 and TRBJ2-7; D gene uncertain. CDR1 and CDR2 from the germline V gene are SGHAT and FQNNGV. The CDR3 extends over 14 amino acids. Trimming stripped 0 bases from V and 3 bases from J, with 9 bases between. The CDR3 DNA reads as TGTGCCAGCAGCTTAGATCTAGAATTCTACGAGCAGTACTTC. Translated, it gives CASSLDLEFYEQYF.

The rearrangement uses TRBV7-9 and TRBJ2-2, with 9 bases identical to TRBD2. Looked up from germline, CDR1 is SEHNR and CDR2 is FQNEAQ (reference sequence). This CDR3 has 16 residues. With V trimmed by 4 bases and J by 4 bases, 7 bases remained unmatched. CDR3 loop: CASSSGTSISTGELFF. In DNA form, the CDR3 reads TGTGCCAGCAGCTCAGGGACTAGCATTAGCACCGGGGAGCTGTTTTTT.

V gene TRBV28 combines with J gene TRBJ2-5; possibly TRBD1 for D (5 bases). The CDR3 length is 15 residues. V gave up 1 base and J gave up 6 bases, with 15 bases separating them. Germline CDR1 reads MDHEN; CDR2 reads SYDVKM. CDR3 in amino acids: CASSLSAQGRKTQYF. In DNA, the CDR3 is TGTGCCAGCAGTTTATCAGCCCAGGGTCGGAAGACCCAGTACTTC.

The V and J genes are TRBV28 and TRBJ2-1, with 13 positions matching TRBD2. Unmatched junction bases numbered 10, after V lost 10 bases and J lost 7 bases. CDR3 length: 15 amino acids. Germline V gene data show CDR1 as MDHEN and CDR2 as SYDVKM. The CDR3 DNA sequence: TGTGCCACCTTACCCGGGACTAGCGGGATTAATGAGCAGTTCTTC. Residues: CATLPGTSGINEQFF.

The V call is TRBV5-1, the J call TRBJ1-1, with a possible D match to TRBD1 (6 bases). Trimming cost V 2 bases and J 1 base, with 12 bases left between them. Germline V gene lookup returns CDR1 SGHRS and CDR2 YFSETQ. The CDR3 covers 15 residues. The CDR3 region has the DNA TGCGCCAGCAGCTTAGAAACAGGGAAGAACACTGAAGCTTTCTTT. Translated: CASSLETGKNTEAFF.

This chain joins TRBV4-1 and TRBJ2-5; the D is unclear. CDR1 is MGHRA and CDR2 is YSYEKL in the germline V gene. The CDR3 has 14 residues. Trimming removed 1 base from V and 1 base from J, with 7 bases in between. The CDR3 loop reads CASSQGSSQETQYF. The CDR3 DNA reads TGCGCCAGCAGCCAAGGGTCTAGCCAAGAGACCCAGTACTTC.

This clone occurred once. For the CDR3, the DNA is TGTGCCAGCAGTCCCGGACACCCTTATTACGAGCAGTACTTC. It specifies CASSPGHPYYEQYF. The gene calls are TRBV2 and TRBJ2-7; D perhaps matches TRBD1 (5 bases). Trimming took 5 bases from V and 4 from J, leaving 15 bases between them. The CDR3 extends over 14 amino acids. Germline CDR1 SNHLY, CDR2 FYNNEI.

This chain uses TRBV30 with TRBJ2-3; weak D call: TRBD2 (6 bases). Germline lookup yields CDR1 GTSNPN and CDR2 SVGIG (reference sequence). V lost 5 bases and J 4 bases, leaving 19 bases between the germline ends. The length of the CDR3 is 15 residues. CDR3: CAWYPREYKPDTQYF. For the CDR3, the DNA is TGTGCCTGGTACCCCCGGGAGTACAAGCCAGATACGCAGTATTTT.

This clone was picked up a small number of times. The chain combines TRBV9 with TRBJ2-3; tentatively, D is TRBD2 (5 bases). The CDR3 runs to 16 residues. Per the germline V gene, CDR1 is SGDLS and CDR2 is YYNGEE. V lost 6 bases and J lost 2, with 19 bases in between. DNA of the CDR3: TGTGCCAGCACCGGGAAAAGCGAACTCATCACAGATACGCAGTATTTT. It specifies CASTGKSELITDTQYF.

The V and J genes are TRBV6-5 and TRBJ1-5; 7 nucleotides agree with TRBD1. The length of the CDR3 is 14 residues. Germline V gives CDR1 MNHEY, CDR2 SVGAGI. The J segment lost 7 bases and the V segment lost 6 bases, leaving 9 bases of the junction unmatched. CDR3 loop: CASSRDSGRQPQHF. The CDR3 coding sequence is TGTGCCAGCAGCCGGGACAGTGGGCGACAGCCCCAGCATTTT.

The CDR3 coding sequence is TGCGCCAGCAGCTTTACAGGGGACTCTAATGAAAAACTGTTTTTT. Translated: CASSFTGDSNEKLFF. The V call is TRBV5-1, the J call TRBJ1-4, with 7 bases matching TRBD1. J was trimmed by 3 bases and V by 2 bases; bases with no gene match: 4. Germline V lookup: CDR1 SGHRS, CDR2 YFSETQ. CDR3 length: 15 residues. The entire variable domain, with the rest obtained from reference TRBV5-1 and TRBJ1-4, is as follows: KAGVTQTPRYLIKTRGQQVTLSCSPISGHRSVSWYQQTPGQGLQFLFEYFSETQRNKGNFPGRFSGRQFSNSRSEMNVSTLELGDSALYLCASSFTGDSNEKLFFGSGTQLSVL.

V and J are TRBV28 and TRBJ2-1; maybe TRBD1 (7 bases). This CDR3 is built from 13 residues. Germline CDR1 MDHEN, CDR2 SYDVKM. V lost 4 bases and J lost 16, with 20 bases in between. This CDR3 reads CASSCEQGGGGFF. The CDR3 nucleotides read TGTGCCAGCAGTTGCGAACAGGGAGGAGGGGGCTTCTTC.